These 17 T cell receptor beta chains share one sample of origin, sequenced in a study of OX40 agonist ivuxolimab in advanced cancers. Data came from immunoSEQ multiplex PCR; TCRdb stores just in-frame clones and leaves some out. Of 25,000 to 40,000 clones listed, more than 75% are singletons. Sequencing was performed on CD4+ or CD8+ T cells sorted from blood, taken in a trial of the OX40 agonist ivuxolimab. These receptors all come from an adult with an advanced solid tumor such as melanoma, head and neck, liver or kidney cancer.

The chain uses TRBV25-1 and TRBJ2-1; 12 bases are shared with TRBD2. The CDR3 loop spans 15 amino acids. The J segment lost 7 bases and the V segment lost 5 bases, leaving 6 bases of the junction unmatched. In germline, CDR1 is MGHDK, CDR2 SYGVNS. The CDR3 spells CASSTPSGGVNEQFF. The CDR3 DNA is TGTGCCAGCAGTACACCTAGCGGGGGGGTAAATGAGCAGTTCTTC. Looking up the rest from reference TRBV25-1 and TRBJ2-1 gives the full variable domain: EADIYQTPRYLVIGTGKKITLECSQTMGHDKMYWYQQDPGMELHLIHYSYGVNSTEKGDLSSESTVSRIRTEHFPLTLESARPSHTSQYLCASSTPSGGVNEQFFGPGTRLTVL.

As to this clone: Distinct nucleotide sequences in the sample also encode this CDR3. This chain connects TRBV19 to TRBJ2-7, with TRBD1 as a possible D gene (6 bases). V gave up 1 base and J gave up 2 bases, with 9 bases separating them. This CDR3 is built from 14 residues. CDR1 is LNHDA, CDR2 SQIVND, per germline (reference sequence). The DNA for the CDR3 is TGTGCCAGTAGTATAGGAACAGGGCCCTACGAGCAGTACTTC. The encoded protein is CASSIGTGPYEQYF.

A word on this clone: One end of the junction fails to match germline, which may point to a read error. The gene calls are TRBV4-1 and TRBJ1-4, with D unclear. Germline V gives CDR1 MGHRA, CDR2 YSYEKL. The CDR3 spans 11 residues. The CDR3 DNA follows: TGCGCCAGCAGCGAAAATGAAGAACTGTTTTTT. Translated, it gives CASSENEELFF.

The chain is built from TRBV28 and TRBJ1-6; weak D call: TRBD1 (5 bases). Germline values: CDR1 MDHEN, CDR2 SYDVKM. The CDR3 spans 14 residues. V dropped 6 bases and J dropped 10 bases, with 16 bases sitting between them. CDR3 residues: CASRNEGLLSPLHF. CDR3 DNA sequence: TGTGCCAGCAGGAACGAGGGGCTACTGTCACCCCTCCACTTT.

As to this clone: At the DNA level, this CDR3 is encoded by other sequences in the same sample as well. The chain links TRBV27 to TRBJ1-5; D is uncertain. The CDR3 loop spans 15 amino acids. CDR1 and CDR2 from the germline V gene are MNHEY and SMNVEV (reference sequence). V was trimmed by 2 bases and J by 2 bases, leaving 10 bases between them. The chain's CDR3 is CASSLNSGGNQPQHF. In DNA, the CDR3 is TGTGCCAGCAGTTTAAATTCGGGAGGCAATCAGCCCCAGCATTTT.

V gene TRBV7-3 combines with J gene TRBJ2-7; perhaps D is TRBD1 or TRBD2 (6 bases each). CDR1 is SGHTA, CDR2 FQGTGA, per germline. The CDR3 extends over 13 amino acids. V lost 1 base, J lost 5 bases, and 9 bases lay in between. Written as DNA, the CDR3 is TGTGCCAGCAGCTTAATAGGGGGGAACGAGCAGTACTTC. Translated, it gives CASSLIGGNEQYF. The variable domain in full, with the rest retrieved from reference TRBV7-3 and TRBJ2-7, is GAGVSQTPSNKVTEKGKYVELRCDPISGHTALYWYRQSLGQGPEFLIYFQGTGAADDSGLPNDRFFAVRPEGSVSTLKIQRTERGDSAVYLCASSLIGGNEQYFGPGTRLTVT.

This sequence joins TRBV28 and TRBJ2-1; 9 nucleotides match TRBD1. Germline trimming cut 5 bases from V and 10 bases from J; bases unmatched to any gene: 3. The CDR3 runs 12 residues. Germline CDR1 reads MDHEN; CDR2 reads SYDVKM. The CDR3 coding sequence is TGTGCCAGCAGTCCCGGGACAGGGGAGCAGTTCTTC. It yields the protein CASSPGTGEQFF. The whole variable domain, filled in from reference TRBV28 and TRBJ2-1, reads DVKVTQSSRYLVKRTGEKVFLECVQDMDHENMFWYRQDPGLGLRLIYFSYDVKMKEKGDIPEGYSVSREKKERFSLILESASTNQTSMYLCASSPGTGEQFFGPGTRLTVL.

This clone was detected only a few times. The rearrangement uses TRBV15 and TRBJ2-7, with 8 bases that match TRBD2. Germline V gene lookup returns CDR1 LNHNV and CDR2 YYDKDF (reference sequence). With V trimmed by 0 bases and J by 5 bases, 6 bases remained unmatched. The CDR3 is made up of 15 amino acids. The CDR3 here is CATSRDAGGTNEQYF. The CDR3 DNA reads as TGTGCCACCAGCAGAGATGCGGGAGGCACCAACGAGCAGTACTTC.

This rearrangement joins TRBV19 to TRBJ2-7, with TRBD1 matching over 9 bases. The CDR3 covers 14 residues. Germline V gives CDR1 LNHDA, CDR2 SQIVND (reference sequence). The V and J ends lost 7 bases and 3 bases, in that order; junction bases with no gene match: 7. The CDR3 nucleotides read TGTGCCAGTACCCCGGGACAGGGACACTACGAGCAGTACTTC. This sequence encodes CASTPGQGHYEQYF.

The rearrangement links TRBV6-5 to TRBJ2-1, with 13 positions matching TRBD2. The CDR3 length is 15 residues. Germline CDR1 and CDR2: MNHEY and SVGAGI. After removal of 6 bases from V and 10 bases from J, the junction contained 9 bases not matched to a gene. CDR3 region: CASRTGTSGMYEQFF. The CDR3 DNA sequence: TGTGCCAGCAGGACCGGGACTAGCGGGATGTACGAGCAGTTCTTC.

The genes are TRBV4-3 and TRBJ2-1, with TRBD2 matching over 8 bases. From germline, CDR1 is LGHNA and CDR2 YSLEER. The CDR3 extends over 18 amino acids. The J segment lost 5 bases and the V segment lost 0 bases, leaving 12 bases of the junction unmatched. The CDR3 loop is CASSQDPGAGVPHNEQFF. CDR3 nucleotide sequence: TGCGCCAGCAGCCAAGACCCCGGAGCGGGAGTCCCTCACAATGAGCAGTTCTTC.

The chain combines TRBV4-3 with TRBJ2-3, with 8 nucleotides matching TRBD1. Germline CDR1 is LGHNA and CDR2 is YSLEER. Trimming took 0 bases from V and 3 from J; bases not matched to a gene: 8. CDR3 length: 17 amino acids. The CDR3 DNA is TGCGCCAGCAGCCAAGACCATCAGGGGGCACAAACAGATACGCAGTATTTT. Encoded protein: CASSQDHQGAQTDTQYF.

J is TRBJ1-5 and V is TRBV13, with D unclear. CDR3 length: 15 residues. Germline V gene lookup returns CDR1 PRHDT and CDR2 FYEKMQ (reference sequence). Trimming cost V 6 bases and J 6 bases, with 18 bases left between them. CDR3 in DNA: TGTGCCAGCAGTTGGACCCAAGAGATGGGTCAGCCCCAGCATTTT. Encoded protein: CASSWTQEMGQPQHF.

The chain carries TRBV27 and TRBJ2-1; 9 bases line up with TRBD2. This CDR3 has 17 residues. V lost 2 bases to trimming and J lost 1 base; unmatched junction nucleotides: 6. The germline CDR1 and CDR2 sequences are MNHEY and SMNVEV (reference sequence). CDR3: CASSLIGTSGSYNEQFF. The CDR3, as DNA: TGTGCCAGCAGTTTAATCGGTACTAGCGGGTCCTACAATGAGCAGTTCTTC.

The rearrangement joins TRBV19 to TRBJ1-1, with D perhaps TRBD1 (6 bases). The CDR3 is 15 amino acids. Germline loops: CDR1 LNHDA, CDR2 SQIVND (reference sequence). V lost 6 bases, J lost 1 base, and 15 bases lay in between. The CDR3 here is CASRRSGGGNTEAFF. The CDR3 nucleotides are TGTGCCAGTAGACGATCGGGGGGCGGGAACACTGAAGCTTTCTTT.

The gene calls are TRBV29-1 and TRBJ2-1; tentative D call: TRBD2 (6 bases). From germline, CDR1 is SQVTM and CDR2 ANQGSEA. Deletions cut 2 bases from V and 0 bases from J, with 14 bases between. CDR3 length equals 16 residues. The DNA of the CDR3 is TGCAGCGTTGAAAATTTTGCGGGGAGCTCCTACAATGAGCAGTTCTTC. Its protein product is CSVENFAGSSYNEQFF.

The rearrangement links TRBV28 to TRBJ1-5, with D possibly being TRBD1 (5 bases). CDR1 and CDR2 from the germline V gene are MDHEN and SYDVKM. This CDR3 contains 12 residues. Trimming left V 6 bases short and J 6 bases short, with 9 bases between. CDR3 nucleotide sequence: TGTGCCAGCAGGAACGGGGCTCAGCCCCAGCATTTT. Amino acids: CASRNGAQPQHF.